What follows are 12 T cell receptor beta chains derived from one specimen sequenced in a study of molecular identifiers for immune sequencing clone quantification. Each CDR3 protein is one row after TCRdb ran MiXCR on the PCR reads. The sample carries about 320,000 distinct CDR3 sequences, 20% to 25% recorded once. Specimen: naive CD8+ T cells from blood, with Jurkat cell RNA spiked in. The sample's subset: FACS-sorted CD8+CD4-CCR7+CD45RA+ naive T cells. All receptors come from a human donor in good health. Some libraries in this study had Jurkat cell RNA spiked in.

The chain has TRBV10-3 and TRBJ2-1; TRBD2 matches at 7 bases. Germline CDR1 and CDR2: ENHRY and SYGVKD. V dropped 9 bases and J dropped 3; count of bases not matched to a gene: 8. There are 14 residues in the CDR3. The CDR3 nucleotides are TGTGCCATTTCGAGGGGCGGGAGCTACAATGAGCAGTTCTTC. This gives the protein CAISRGGSYNEQFF.

This clonotype was recorded a few times. The J gene is TRBJ2-2, the V gene TRBV13, with no clear D. The CDR3 consists of 13 residues. Trimming stripped 5 bases from V and 7 bases from J, with 11 bases between. CDR1 and CDR2 from the germline V gene are PRHDT and FYEKMQ (reference sequence). The CDR3 coding sequence is TGTGCCAGCAGCCCCGCCAGGATCGGGGAGCTGTTTTTT. Translation gives CASSPARIGELFF.

This clonotype was recorded many times. The chain links TRBV7-6 to TRBJ2-5, with D possibly matching TRBD1 (7 bases). This CDR3 is built from 15 residues. The V gene's germline CDR1 is SGHVS and CDR2 FNYEAQ. Trimming cost V 5 bases and J 3 bases, with 16 bases left between them. The DNA for the CDR3 is TGTGCCAGCAGCCCAACCCGGGGGACAGAAGAGACCCAGTACTTC. Translating gives CASSPTRGTEETQYF. Drawing the rest from reference TRBV7-6 and TRBJ2-5, the complete variable domain is GAGVSQSPRYKVTKRGQDVALRCDPISGHVSLYWYRQALGQGPEFLTYFNYEAQQDKSGLPNDRFSAERPEGSISTLTIQRTEQRDSAMYRCASSPTRGTEETQYFGPGTRLLVL.

This clonotype was counted many times. The gene calls are TRBV27 and TRBJ1-1; D is ambiguous. V dropped 6 bases and J dropped 3 bases, with 11 bases sitting between them. Germline V gives CDR1 MNHEY, CDR2 SMNVEV (reference sequence). The length of the CDR3 is 13 residues. The CDR3 bases are TGTGCCAGCAGAGATAATCCTTACACTGAAGCTTTCTTT. Amino acids: CASRDNPYTEAFF.

This clonotype has only one observation. A read error may produce the germline difference seen at one junction end. The V gene is TRBV27, the J gene TRBJ2-7; TRBD2 aligns across 12 bases. From germline, CDR1 is MNHEY and CDR2 SMNVEV (reference sequence). This CDR3 has 16 amino acids. This CDR3 reads CASSLSTSGSPYERYF. CDR3 DNA: TGTGCCAGCAGTTTATCGACTAGCGGGAGCCCTTACGAGCGGTACTTC.

Many counts were recorded for this clonotype. The chain links TRBV11-2 to TRBJ2-1; no clear D gene. The CDR3 runs 14 residues. V was cut by 2 bases and J by 4 bases, with 9 bases left in between. Germline V CDR1 and CDR2: SGHAT, FQNNGV. CDR3: CASSLNQRYNEQFF. CDR3 sequence (DNA): TGTGCCAGCAGCTTAAATCAGAGGTACAATGAGCAGTTCTTC.

In its sample, this clonotype was seen many times. The chain employs TRBV5-1 and TRBJ2-1; TRBD1 matches at 7 bases. V shed 4 bases and J 9 bases; nucleotides not matched to a gene: 16. The CDR3 has 16 residues. Looked up from germline, CDR1 is SGHRS and CDR2 is YFSETQ. CDR3 in amino acids: CASSLSGTDLGAEQFF. For the CDR3, the DNA is TGCGCCAGCAGCCTATCCGGGACAGACCTAGGGGCTGAGCAGTTCTTC.

This clonotype was found a few times. The chain carries TRBV7-9 and TRBJ2-7; D may be TRBD1 (5 bases). The V end lost 0 bases, the J end lost 5 bases, and 11 bases lay between the germline ends. Germline V gene data show CDR1 as SEHNR and CDR2 as FQNEAQ (reference sequence). This CDR3 is built from 14 residues. The CDR3 here is CASSLAPGSHEQYF. The CDR3 DNA is TGTGCCAGCAGCTTAGCGCCAGGGTCGCACGAGCAGTACTTC. Supplemented by reference TRBV7-9 and TRBJ2-7, the full variable domain reads DTGVSQNPRHKITKRGQNVTFRCDPISEHNRLYWYRQTLGQGPEFLTYFQNEAQLEKSRLLSDRFSAERPKGSFSTLEIQRTEQGDSAMYLCASSLAPGSHEQYFGPGTRLTVT.

The chain employs TRBV7-2 and TRBJ2-1; perhaps TRBD2 as D (5 bases). CDR3 length equals 16 residues. Deletions cut 2 bases from V and 0 bases from J, with 11 bases between. The V gene's germline CDR1 is SGHTA and CDR2 FQGNSA. Here the CDR3 reads CASSLFWESSYNEQFF. CDR3 bases: TGTGCCAGCAGCTTATTCTGGGAGAGCTCCTACAATGAGCAGTTCTTC.

Concerning this clonotype itself: A much larger clonotype is one base distant, so this may be a read error. The chain employs TRBV7-9 and TRBJ2-7; 12 nucleotides line up with TRBD2. The CDR3 extends over 16 amino acids. Germline-derived CDR1 and CDR2 are SEHNR and FQNEAQ (reference sequence). The CDR3 protein is CASSLAGLAGPYEQHF. The CDR3 bases are TGTGCCAGCAGCTTAGCGGGACTAGCGGGCCCGTACGAGCAGCACTTC. Together with reference TRBV7-9 and TRBJ2-7, the CDR3 gives the full variable domain: DTGVSQNPRHKITKRGQNVTFRCDPISEHNRLYWYRQTLGQGPEFLTYFQNEAQLEKSRLLSDRFSAERPKGSFSTLEIQRTEQGDSAMYLCASSLAGLAGPYEQHFGPGTRLTVT.

The V gene is TRBV13, the J gene TRBJ2-5, with a weak D call TRBD2 (5 bases). Deletions cut 11 bases from V and 3 bases from J, with 19 bases between. Germline values: CDR1 PRHDT, CDR2 FYEKMQ (reference sequence). The CDR3 covers 14 residues. The CDR3 protein is CAGTPANGEETQYF. The CDR3 DNA reads as TGTGCCGGCACCCCGGCCAACGGGGAAGAGACCCAGTACTTC. Full variable domain (rest looked up from reference TRBV13 and TRBJ2-5): AAGVIQSPRHLIKEKRETATLKCYPIPRHDTVYWYQQGPGQDPQFLISFYEKMQSDKGSIPDRFSAQQFSDYHSELNMSSLELGDSALYFCAGTPANGEETQYFGPGTRLLVL.

Comment on this clonotype: A clone one base away is much larger, so this may be a read error. The rearrangement links TRBV27 to TRBJ1-6, with a tentative D call TRBD1 (5 bases). The CDR3 contains 13 residues. The germline V gene has CDR1 MNHEY and CDR2 SMNVEV (reference sequence). CDR3 in DNA: TGTACCAGCAGTTTGCAGGGTAATTCACCCCTCCACTTT. Its translation: CTSSLQGNSPLHF.